Listed here are 10 T cell receptor beta chains from one sample, sequenced in a study of control samples from healthy donors and cancer patients. Libraries were prepared by immunoSEQ multiplex PCR; TCRdb keeps only in-frame clonotypes and omits some of them. The sample holds approximately 110,000 clones; over 75% are singletons and the top ten take more than 3.5%. The sequenced sample was blood. Receptors originate from a human donor in good health. The donor label of this sample is uncertain.

The chain couples TRBV29-1 to TRBJ2-2; 8 bases line up with TRBD1. V was pared by 3 bases and J by 1 base, with 4 bases of the junction left unmatched. The length of the CDR3 is 15 residues. Per the germline V gene, CDR1 is SQVTM and CDR2 is ANQGSEA. The CDR3 region has the DNA TGCAGCGTTGACCCCGGGACAGGGAACACCGGGGAGCTGTTTTTT. Encoded protein: CSVDPGTGNTGELFF.

In the case of this clone: The identical CDR3 is also encoded by other nucleotide sequences in the sample. The genes are TRBV7-9 and TRBJ1-2; D remains ambiguous. CDR1 and CDR2 from the germline V gene are SEHNR and FQNEAQ (reference sequence). The CDR3 contains 13 residues. V was shortened by 0 bases and J by 8 bases, with 10 bases between the two germline ends. The CDR3 DNA reads as TGTGCCAGCAGCTTAGCGGGTTTGGGGGGCTACACCTTC. Protein sequence: CASSLAGLGGYTF.

Only one count was recorded for this clone. The chain carries TRBV24-1 and TRBJ2-3, with D possibly being TRBD1 or TRBD2 (5 bases each). Deletions cut 2 bases from V and 2 bases from J, with 13 bases between. CDR3 length: 16 residues. Germline CDR1 KGHDR, CDR2 SFDVKD. The CDR3 sequence: CATSDSGRGHTDTQYF. Here the CDR3 DNA reads TGTGCCACCAGTGATTCCGGCCGGGGCCACACAGATACGCAGTATTTT.

This rearrangement joins TRBV6-5 to TRBJ2-1; 9 positions match TRBD2. Per the germline V gene, CDR1 is MNHEY and CDR2 is SVGAGI. The V and J ends lost 6 bases and 5 bases, in that order; junction bases with no gene match: 8. CDR3 length: 15 amino acids. The CDR3 DNA follows: TGTGCCAGCAGACCATTAGCGGGGGCGAACAATGAGCAGTTCTTC. Amino acids: CASRPLAGANNEQFF.

V and J are TRBV2 and TRBJ1-5, with D possibly being TRBD1 (6 bases). The V end lost 3 bases, the J end lost 4 bases, and 7 bases lay between the germline ends. This CDR3 contains 13 residues. Germline lookup yields CDR1 SNHLY and CDR2 FYNNEI. CDR3 protein: CASSDRGNQPQHF. Written as DNA, the CDR3 is TGTGCCAGCAGTGATAGGGGGAATCAGCCCCAGCATTTT. The full variable domain, with the rest looked up from reference TRBV2 and TRBJ1-5, is EPEVTQTPSHQVTQMGQEVILRCVPISNHLYFYWYRQILGQKVEFLVSFYNNEISEKSEIFDDQFSVERPDGSNFTLKIRSTKLEDSAMYFCASSDRGNQPQHFGDGTRLSIL.

The chain links TRBV18 to TRBJ1-4; D uncertain. Trimming shortened V by 3 bases and J by 0 bases, and 5 bases separated the two germline ends. The V gene's germline CDR1 is KGHSH and CDR2 LQKENI. The length of the CDR3 is 14 residues. Here the CDR3 reads CASSPASTNEKLFF. CDR3 bases: TGTGCCAGCTCACCGGCCTCAACTAATGAAAAACTGTTTTTT.

This sequence joins TRBV9 and TRBJ2-5; TRBD1 matches 7 bases. The CDR3 consists of 14 residues. The germline V gene has CDR1 SGDLS and CDR2 YYNGEE. The V and J ends lost 0 bases and 4 bases, in that order; junction bases with no gene match: 3. The CDR3 spells CASSVGSGGETQYF. The CDR3 coding sequence is TGTGCCAGCAGCGTAGGTTCAGGGGGAGAGACCCAGTACTTC.

This clone appeared once. The chain is built from TRBV5-8 and TRBJ1-5, with a possible D match to TRBD1 (6 bases). CDR3 length: 17 amino acids. The V gene lost 3 bases and the J gene lost 4 bases, with 20 bases spanning the gap. The germline V gene has CDR1 SGHTS and CDR2 YDEGEE. CDR3 protein: CASSSTGTTGRNQPQHF. The CDR3 DNA is TGTGCCAGCAGCTCGACAGGTACAACTGGCCGGAATCAGCCCCAGCATTTT.

V gene TRBV7-9 combines with J gene TRBJ2-4, with TRBD1 identical over 8 bases. Looked up from germline, CDR1 is SEHNR and CDR2 is FQNEAQ (reference sequence). V lost 5 bases, J lost 7 bases, and 7 bases stayed unmatched. The CDR3 totals 14 residues. The DNA for the CDR3 is TGTGCCAGCAGCCAAATCAGGGGGCGGAACATTCAGTACTTC. Protein sequence: CASSQIRGRNIQYF.

The chain is built from TRBV12-3 or TRBV12-4 and TRBJ2-7, with a possible D match to TRBD2 (6 bases). The CDR3 consists of 13 residues. V lost 7 bases and J lost 5, with 15 bases in between. CDR3 coding DNA: TGTGCCAGCATCCGTGGAGGGTCCAACGAGCAGTACTTC. Translating it yields CASIRGGSNEQYF.